The subject of this entry is one T cell receptor beta chain. After removal of 3 bases from V and 5 bases from J, the junction contained 6 bases not matched to a gene. CDR1 KGHSH and CDR2 LQKENI come from the germline V gene. This CDR3 is 15 amino acids long. This entry belongs to a study of blood T cell repertoires in COVID-19. In the source study's methods: By means of reference gene primer amplification, nucleated cell counts were estimated. Profiling relied on immunoSEQ multiplex PCR, and the TCRdb table lists in-frame clones only, not all of them. The D gene and trimming were derived from the DNA, and the V and J assignments and clone size from that table. The sample lists 120,000 or so clones, roughly nine tenths occurring once.

V gene TRBV18 combines with J gene TRBJ1-1, with 10 bases aligning to TRBD1. This sequence was found in a man in his sixties or seventies with active or convalescent COVID-19. The sample was peripheral blood. The CDR3 sequence is CASSPYGTGETEAFF. The CDR3 bases are TGTGCCAGCTCACCTTACGGGACAGGGGAGACTGAAGCTTTCTTT.